This record looks at one TCR beta chain sequence and its context. Clones were read by immunoSEQ multiplex PCR, and TCRdb kept only the in-frame ones, dropping some. The data contain 300,000 to 400,000 clones, approximately 89% of them singletons. This sample stems from a study of blood T cell repertoires in COVID-19. Whole-study context: Both acute and convalescent COVID-19 samples were obtained from the United States, Italy and Spain. The analysed material was cDNA or gDNA that came from T cells, B-cell-depleted T cells, or PBMCs.

The CDR3 runs to 16 residues. Germline V lookup: CDR1 SEHNR, CDR2 FQNEAQ (reference sequence). Trimming removed 2 bases from V and 0 bases from J; junction bases left unmatched: 6. The chain recombines TRBV7-9 with TRBJ2-7; 8 nucleotides agree with TRBD2. Material for sequencing was peripheral blood. The receptor was derived from a woman aged 55-70 years with COVID-19, enrolled during active disease. The CDR3 protein is CASSLTGGGTSYEQYF. CDR3 in DNA: TGTGCCAGCAGCTTAACCGGCGGGGGGACCTCCTACGAGCAGTACTTC.